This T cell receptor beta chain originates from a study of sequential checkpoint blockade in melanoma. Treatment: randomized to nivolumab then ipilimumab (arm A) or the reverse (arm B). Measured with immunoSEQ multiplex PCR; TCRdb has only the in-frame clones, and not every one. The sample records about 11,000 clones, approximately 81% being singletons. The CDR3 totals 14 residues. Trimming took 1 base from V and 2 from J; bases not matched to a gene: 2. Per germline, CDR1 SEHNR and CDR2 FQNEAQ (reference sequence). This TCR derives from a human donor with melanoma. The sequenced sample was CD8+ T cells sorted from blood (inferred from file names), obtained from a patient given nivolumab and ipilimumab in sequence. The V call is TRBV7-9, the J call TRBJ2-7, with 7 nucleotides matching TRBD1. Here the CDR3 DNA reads TGTGCCAGCAGCTTAGGGGGACAGCCCTACGAGCAGTACTTC. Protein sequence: CASSLGGQPYEQYF.